These 30 T cell receptor beta chains came from one sample sequenced in a study of shared clonotypes between healthy human individuals. Assay: immunoSEQ multiplex PCR; the TCRdb copy retains only in-frame clones and omits some. This table has about 1 million clones, around 74% appearing once. Sequenced input: memory CD4+ T cells sorted from blood. Subset indicated: CD45RA-negative fraction. The receptors derive from a man between 18 and 35 years old in good health.

This clone was recorded a few times. V is TRBV4-2 and J is TRBJ2-6, with TRBD1 identical over 8 bases. The V and J ends lost 1 base and 4 bases, in that order; junction bases with no gene match: 3. This CDR3 is 16 amino acids long. The V gene's germline CDR1 is LGHNA and CDR2 YNFKEQ. The CDR3 nucleotides read TGTGCCAGCAGCCAAGGTCAGGGGGCCGGGGCCAACGTCCTGACTTTC. Its translation is CASSQGQGAGANVLTF.

The V call is TRBV19, the J call TRBJ1-2, with unresolved D. The V gene's germline CDR1 is LNHDA and CDR2 SQIVND (reference sequence). V lost 3 bases to trimming and J lost 2 bases, with 13 bases between them. The CDR3 runs 15 residues. The CDR3 spells CASSMGSGVNYGYTF. As DNA, the CDR3 is TGTGCCAGTAGTATGGGCAGTGGGGTGAACTATGGCTACACCTTC.

The chain uses TRBV5-1 and TRBJ2-5; D gene uncertain. The V end lost 4 bases, the J end lost 5 bases, and 9 bases lay between the germline ends. The CDR3 sequence is 12 residues long. The germline V gene has CDR1 SGHRS and CDR2 YFSETQ. For the CDR3, the DNA is TGCGCCAGCAGCGTGGCTTTCGAGACCCAGTACTTC. Translation gives CASSVAFETQYF.

This chain joins TRBV23-1 and TRBJ2-7; 8 bases are a match to TRBD1. TRBV23-1 is designated an ORF whose function remains uncertain. With V trimmed by 2 bases and J by 4 bases, 13 bases remained unmatched. The CDR3 length is 17 residues. The CDR3 sequence is CASSQRLGRDRLYEQYF. The CDR3 DNA is TGCGCCAGCAGTCAAAGATTGGGCCGGGACAGGCTGTACGAGCAGTACTTC.

CDR3 residues: CASSSRTGTYGYTF. CDR3 DNA: TGTGCCAGCAGTTCACGGACAGGGACCTATGGCTACACCTTC. V and J are TRBV6-6 and TRBJ1-2; 8 positions agree with TRBD1. The CDR3 loop spans 14 amino acids. Trimming cost V 4 bases and J 4 bases; bases outside gene matches: 5. CDR1 MNHNY and CDR2 SVGAGI come from the germline V gene (reference sequence).

This clone was found a few times. Other nucleotide sequences in the sample specify the same CDR3. The chain combines TRBV2 with TRBJ1-4; tentative D call: TRBD1 (6 bases). V was shortened by 4 bases and J by 7 bases, with 13 bases between the two germline ends. Germline assignment: CDR1 SNHLY and CDR2 FYNNEI. CDR3 length: 14 amino acids. The CDR3 reads CASSVGTRGEKLFF. The CDR3 DNA follows: TGTGCCAGCAGTGTGGGGACACGGGGTGAAAAACTGTTTTTT.

This chain links TRBV11-2 with TRBJ2-1; 7 bases fit TRBD2. The CDR3 length is 14 residues. The V gene end was trimmed by 5 bases and the J gene end by 7 bases; junction bases not matched to a gene: 8. CDR1 is SGHAT, CDR2 FQNNGV, per germline. The CDR3 protein is CASSPAGEWNEQFF. CDR3 coding DNA: TGTGCCAGCAGCCCCGCGGGGGAATGGAATGAGCAGTTCTTC. The whole variable domain, remainder taken from reference TRBV11-2 and TRBJ2-1, is EAGVAQSPRYKIIEKRQSVAFWCNPISGHATLYWYQQILGQGPKLLIQFQNNGVVDDSQLPKDRFSAERLKGVDSTLKIQPAKLEDSAVYLCASSPAGEWNEQFFGPGTRLTVL.

This clone was recorded only once. V gene TRBV28 combines with J gene TRBJ2-2, with TRBD2 as a possible D gene (5 bases). The CDR3 covers 15 residues. CDR1 MDHEN and CDR2 SYDVKM come from the germline V gene. The CDR3 sequence: CASGGLLSNTGELFF. The CDR3, as DNA: TGTGCATCCGGAGGACTTCTTTCGAACACCGGGGAGCTGTTTTTT.

This clone was picked up one time. The chain is built from TRBV10-3 and TRBJ2-7; TRBD1 matches 8 bases. CDR3 length: 14 amino acids. Germline V lookup: CDR1 ENHRY, CDR2 SYGVKD. V trimming: 10 bases; J trimming: 2 bases; junction bases outside the gene matches: 10. DNA for the CDR3: TGTGCCAGCACGAAAGGGACAGGCCCCTACGAGCAGTACTTC. It encodes CASTKGTGPYEQYF.

The count of this clone is one. The V gene is TRBV27, the J gene TRBJ1-5; tentatively, D is TRBD1 (5 bases). The CDR3 extends over 14 amino acids. V was cut by 0 bases and J by 5 bases, with 8 bases left in between. Per germline, CDR1 MNHEY and CDR2 SMNVEV (reference sequence). The chain's CDR3 is CASSLSQGYQPQHF. The CDR3 DNA follows: TGTGCCAGCAGTTTATCCCAGGGCTATCAGCCCCAGCATTTT.

The V gene is TRBV15, the J gene TRBJ2-2; D tentatively reads TRBD1 or TRBD2 (6 bases each). This CDR3 has 14 residues. V lost 2 bases, J lost 6 bases, and 10 bases lay in between. Germline CDR1 reads LNHNV; CDR2 reads YYDKDF (reference sequence). CDR3 nucleotides: TGTGCCACCAGCAGATTTGGGGGGCCCGGGGAGCTGTTTTTT. This gives the protein CATSRFGGPGELFF.

This rearrangement joins TRBV2 to TRBJ2-6; no reliable D call. V was shortened by 5 bases and J by 4 bases, with 3 bases between the two germline ends. Germline V gene sequence: CDR1 SNHLY, CDR2 FYNNEI. The CDR3 covers 12 residues. The chain's CDR3 is CASSIGANVLTF. CDR3 nucleotides: TGTGCCAGCAGTATCGGGGCCAACGTCCTGACTTTC.

In regard to this clone: Other nucleotide sequences from this sample produce the same CDR3. The rearrangement links TRBV5-1 to TRBJ1-2; unclear D gene. Germline V lookup: CDR1 SGHRS, CDR2 YFSETQ. V was pared by 0 bases and J by 6 bases, with 9 bases between. This CDR3 region has 13 residues. The CDR3, as DNA: TGCGCCAGCAGCTTGGCCGGAAGAGATGGCTACACCTTC. It encodes CASSLAGRDGYTF.

This clone has a count of ten or more. Distinct nucleotide sequences in the sample also encode this CDR3. The chain couples TRBV7-3 to TRBJ2-1, with unresolved D. CDR3 length: 15 residues. Trimming took off 0 bases at V and 3 bases at J, with 9 bases between the two ends. Germline V gives CDR1 SGHTA, CDR2 FQGTGA. This CDR3 is CASSLTRADYNEQFF. The DNA of the CDR3 is TGTGCCAGCAGCTTAACTCGGGCAGACTACAATGAGCAGTTCTTC.

The chain links TRBV7-2 to TRBJ1-2; TRBD1 matches 8 bases. The ends lost 4 bases at V and 7 bases at J; junction bases unmatched: 14. CDR3 length equals 16 residues. Germline CDR1 and CDR2: SGHTA and FQGNSA. The CDR3 loop is CASSSGQGGLMGGYTF. The CDR3 DNA is TGTGCCAGCAGCTCCGGACAGGGAGGGTTGATGGGTGGCTACACCTTC.

This clone was observed a single time. The V and J genes are TRBV2 and TRBJ2-3; D ambiguous. The CDR3 loop spans 14 amino acids. The V end was cut by 4 bases, the J end by 3 bases, with 11 bases between. Per germline, CDR1 SNHLY and CDR2 FYNNEI. This CDR3 reads CASSVRVTTDTQYF. In DNA form, the CDR3 reads TGTGCCAGCAGTGTCCGGGTAACAACAGATACGCAGTATTTT.

The chain links TRBV4-1 to TRBJ2-1; 9 bases map to TRBD2. J gave up 0 bases and V 1 base, and 13 bases lay outside the gene matches. The germline gives CDR1 MGHRA, CDR2 YSYEKL. This CDR3 region has 20 residues. Here the CDR3 DNA reads TGCGCCAGCAGCCAAGGCCGGGATCTAGCGGGACCGTCCTCCTACAATGAGCAGTTCTTC. This encodes CASSQGRDLAGPSSYNEQFF.

This rearrangement joins TRBV6-1 to TRBJ2-3; a possible D gene is TRBD2 (5 bases). The CDR3 is 15 amino acids. Between the trimmed V and J ends, which lost 6 bases and 2 bases, there was a span of 15 bases. Germline V gene lookup returns CDR1 MNHNS and CDR2 SASEGT. CDR3 sequence (DNA): TGTGCCAGCAGCCCCTACCCGGGGTTCACAGATACGCAGTATTTT. This encodes CASSPYPGFTDTQYF.

The chain combines TRBV6-6 with TRBJ2-5; D perhaps matches TRBD2 (5 bases). V lost 7 bases to trimming and J lost 4 bases, with 10 bases between them. CDR3 size: 12 residues. Germline loops: CDR1 MNHNY, CDR2 SVGAGI (reference sequence). CDR3: CASKEAGETQYF. CDR3 nucleotide sequence: TGTGCCAGCAAGGAGGCTGGAGAGACCCAGTACTTC.

The V and J genes are TRBV12-2 and TRBJ2-1; TRBD2, the D gene given by the table, was not confirmed from the DNA. TRBV12-2 is a known pseudogene. This CDR3 has 19 amino acids. CDR3 protein: CASRAPGLAGGWASGEQFF. CDR3 sequence (DNA): TGTGCAAGTCGCGCCCCGGGACTAGCGGGAGGGTGGGCGTCGGGTGAGCAGTTCTTC.

This clone has just a few counts. The chain couples TRBV27 to TRBJ2-2; D is unresolved. Germline loops: CDR1 MNHEY, CDR2 SMNVEV (reference sequence). CDR3 size: 14 residues. The germline V and J ends were trimmed by 0 bases and 3 bases, with 5 bases remaining between them. For the CDR3, the DNA is TGTGCCAGCAGTTTATCTTTTGACACCGGGGAGCTGTTTTTT. Translating gives CASSLSFDTGELFF.

A note on this clone: This sample also contains other DNA sequences that code for the same CDR3. The chain combines TRBV28 with TRBJ1-2; 10 nucleotides agree with TRBD1. The V and J ends lost 6 bases and 5 bases, in that order; junction bases with no gene match: 3. Germline loops: CDR1 MDHEN, CDR2 SYDVKM. CDR3 length: 13 residues. The CDR3 sequence is CASSSGQGYGYTF. The DNA for the CDR3 is TGTGCCAGCAGCTCGGGACAGGGGTATGGCTACACCTTC.

This clone was observed a handful of times. The rearrangement joins TRBV6-6 to TRBJ1-1, with 7 bases identical to TRBD1. The V gene's germline CDR1 is MNHNY and CDR2 SVGAGI (reference sequence). The CDR3 loop spans 14 amino acids. V gave up 6 bases and J gave up 1 base; unmatched junction bases: 5. The CDR3 sequence: CASSRQGGNTEAFF. CDR3 nucleotides: TGTGCCAGCAGCCGACAGGGAGGGAACACTGAAGCTTTCTTT.

In nucleotides, the CDR3 is TGTGCCAGCAGTTACAAGAGCGCAGGAGTCACTGAAGCTTTCTTT. Translation: CASSYKSAGVTEAFF. V and J are TRBV6-6 and TRBJ1-1; D is undetermined. Trimming left V 2 bases short and J 4 bases short, with 14 bases between. This CDR3 spans 15 amino acids. The germline CDR1 and CDR2 sequences are MNHNY and SVGAGI (reference sequence).

The chain recombines TRBV2 with TRBJ2-5, with 8 bases that match TRBD1. The germline V gene has CDR1 SNHLY and CDR2 FYNNEI. The CDR3 is 15 residues long. V lost 2 bases to trimming and J lost 1 base; unmatched junction nucleotides: 3. The DNA of the CDR3 is TGTGCCAGCAGTGAATTGCAGGGGGCCCAAGAGACCCAGTACTTC. Its translation is CASSELQGAQETQYF.

V and J are TRBV21-1 and TRBJ1-6. TRBV21-1 is flagged as a pseudogene. There are 18 residues in the CDR3. CDR3 loop: CASSKKGPGGSYNSPLHF. CDR3 nucleotides: TGTGCCAGCAGCAAAAAGGGTCCGGGGGGCTCCTATAATTCACCCCTCCACTTT.

This clone was observed a single time. The chain has TRBV29-1 and TRBJ2-2, with 9 bases fitting TRBD1. V shed 4 bases and J 4 bases; nucleotides not matched to a gene: 4. CDR3 size: 14 residues. CDR1 and CDR2 from the germline V gene are SQVTM and ANQGSEA. CDR3 residues: CSVVGTGSTGELFF. In nucleotides, the CDR3 is TGCAGCGTTGTCGGGACAGGGAGCACCGGGGAGCTGTTTTTT.

The chain recombines TRBV2 with TRBJ2-7; D uncertain. V lost 5 bases to trimming and J lost 6 bases, with 8 bases between them. CDR3 length equals 11 residues. Germline V CDR1 and CDR2: SNHLY, FYNNEI. The CDR3 region has the DNA TGTGCCAGCAGTCCGTCGAGCGAGCAGTACTTC. Encoded protein: CASSPSSEQYF.

In this sample, this clone turned up a few times. This specimen includes other DNA sequences encoding the same CDR3. This chain connects TRBV10-3 to TRBJ2-5; D remains ambiguous. Trimming left V 0 bases short and J 4 bases short, with 3 bases between. This CDR3 has 12 amino acids. Per the germline V gene, CDR1 is ENHRY and CDR2 is SYGVKD. This CDR3 is CAISESVETQYF. The CDR3 bases are TGTGCCATCAGTGAGTCGGTAGAGACCCAGTACTTC.

Points on this clone: Other DNA sequences of this sample code for an identical CDR3. The CDR3 region is CASSPQAGNTIYF. As DNA, the CDR3 is TGTGCCAGCAGCCCCCAGGCTGGAAACACCATATATTTT. The V call is TRBV7-2, the J call TRBJ1-3; no definite D call. The germline gives CDR1 SGHTA, CDR2 FQGNSA. This CDR3 comprises 13 residues. Trimming pared 5 bases from V and 2 bases from J, leaving 7 bases between.